One T cell receptor (beta chain) is described in this entry. This sample is part of a study of blood T cell repertoires in COVID-19. Across the whole study: The study drew acute and convalescent COVID-19 samples from the United States, Italy and Spain.

Per the original data handling: Nucleated cell number was recorded as an estimate derived from reference gene primer amplification. Produced via immunoSEQ multiplex PCR; TCRdb's table is partial and in-frame only. That table furnishes V, J and clone size, whereas the DNA furnished D and trimming. The table includes about 150,000 clones, around 90% detected once. This CDR3 is built from 13 residues. The V gene's germline CDR1 is SGHAT and CDR2 FQNNGV. V was shortened by 5 bases and J by 10 bases, with 15 bases between the two germline ends. Specimen: peripheral blood. This chain joins TRBV11-2 and TRBJ2-1; D is undetermined. The TCR originated in a human donor with COVID-19, enrolled during active disease. The donor label of this sample is uncertain. CDR3 protein: CASSPQVDLEQFF. The DNA of the CDR3 is TGTGCCAGCAGCCCCCAGGTCGATCTGGAGCAGTTCTTC.